Here is one T cell receptor (beta chain) with its context. These data belong to a study of shared clonotypes between healthy human individuals. Study processing details: ImmunoSEQ yielded junction-only sequences lacking quality scores, so filtering differed. The repertoire was sequenced with immunoSEQ multiplex PCR; TCRdb's copy has only in-frame clones and lacks some. V and J calls and clone size come straight from that table; D and trimming were deduced from the DNA. The table records about 470,000 clones, around 79% of them present only once. Germline CDR1 is MNHEY and CDR2 is SMNVEV (reference sequence). The ends were cut back, 3 bases at V and 2 bases at J, with 13 bases in the middle. CDR3 length: 15 residues.

The TCR originated in a woman in her 40s in good health. Some clones in this sample may be carry-over from other donors' samples. V and J are TRBV27 and TRBJ1-1; D is unresolved. The sequencing input was PBMCs. In DNA, the CDR3 is TGTGCCAGCAGTTTGCAAGGAACACCTAACACTGAAGCTTTCTTT. It is translated as CASSLQGTPNTEAFF.